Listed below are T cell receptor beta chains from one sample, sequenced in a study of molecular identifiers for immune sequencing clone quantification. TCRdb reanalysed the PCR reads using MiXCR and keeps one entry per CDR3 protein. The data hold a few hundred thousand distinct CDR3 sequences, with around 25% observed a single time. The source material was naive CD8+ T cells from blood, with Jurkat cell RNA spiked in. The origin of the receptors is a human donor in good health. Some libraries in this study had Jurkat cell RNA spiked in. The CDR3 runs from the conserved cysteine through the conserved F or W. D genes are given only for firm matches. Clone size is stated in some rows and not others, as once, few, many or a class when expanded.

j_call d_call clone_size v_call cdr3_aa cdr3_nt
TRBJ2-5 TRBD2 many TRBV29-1 CSVDLAGDQETQYF TGCAGCGTTGATCTAGCGGGGGATCAAGAGACCCAGTACTTC
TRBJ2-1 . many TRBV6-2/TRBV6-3 CASTSQGPDEQFF TGTGCCAGCACTAGCCAGGGACCCGATGAGCAGTTCTTC
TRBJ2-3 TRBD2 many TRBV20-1 CSAPVGRGFTDTQYF TGCAGTGCTCCCGTAGGGCGGGGGTTCACAGATACGCAGTATTTT
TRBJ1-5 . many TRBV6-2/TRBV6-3 CASSPPDRSNQPQHF TGTGCCAGCAGTCCTCCCGACAGAAGCAATCAGCCCCAGCATTTT
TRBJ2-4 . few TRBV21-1 CASSNLVGQGAKNIQYF .
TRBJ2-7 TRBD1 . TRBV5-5 CASSYADRSNEQYF TGTGCCAGCAGCTACGCGGACAGGTCCAACGAGCAGTACTTC
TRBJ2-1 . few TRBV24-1 CATSDLKTRGHEQFF TGTGCCACCAGTGATTTGAAGACAAGGGGACATGAGCAGTTCTTC
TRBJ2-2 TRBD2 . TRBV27 CASIGLAEISNTGELFF TGTGCCAGCATAGGGCTAGCGGAGATCTCGAACACCGGGGAGCTGTTTTTT
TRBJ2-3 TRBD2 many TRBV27 CASSGWAGGSDTQYF TGTGCCAGCAGTGGTTGGGCGGGAGGCTCAGATACGCAGTATTTT
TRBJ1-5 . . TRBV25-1 CASSESEGNLPQHF TGTGCCAGCAGTGAATCGGAGGGGAATCTGCCCCAGCATTTT
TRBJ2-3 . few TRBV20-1 CSASVQFTQYF TGCAGTGCTAGCGTTCAGTTTACGCAGTATTTT